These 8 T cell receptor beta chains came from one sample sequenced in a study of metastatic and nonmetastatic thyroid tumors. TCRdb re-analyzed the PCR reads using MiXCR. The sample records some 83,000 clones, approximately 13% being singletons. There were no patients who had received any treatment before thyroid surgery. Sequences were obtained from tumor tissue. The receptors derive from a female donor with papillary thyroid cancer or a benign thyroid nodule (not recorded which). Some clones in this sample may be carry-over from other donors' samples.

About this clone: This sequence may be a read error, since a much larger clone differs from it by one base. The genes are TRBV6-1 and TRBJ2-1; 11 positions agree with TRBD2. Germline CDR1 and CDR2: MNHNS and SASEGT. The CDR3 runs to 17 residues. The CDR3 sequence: CANSENLRLAGNDEQFF. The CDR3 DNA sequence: TGTGCCAACAGTGAAAATCTACGACTAGCGGGGAACGATGAGCAGTTCTTC.

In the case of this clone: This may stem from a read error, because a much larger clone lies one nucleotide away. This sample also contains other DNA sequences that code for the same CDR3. CDR3 in amino acids: CATSKEGAGYNEQFF. CDR3 DNA: TGCGCCACCAGCAAAGAGGGCGCGGGCTACAATGAGCAGTTCTTC. The chain combines TRBV15 with TRBJ2-1; D possibly corresponds to TRBD2 (5 bases). The germline gives CDR1 LNHNV, CDR2 YYDKDF (reference sequence). The CDR3 spans 15 residues.

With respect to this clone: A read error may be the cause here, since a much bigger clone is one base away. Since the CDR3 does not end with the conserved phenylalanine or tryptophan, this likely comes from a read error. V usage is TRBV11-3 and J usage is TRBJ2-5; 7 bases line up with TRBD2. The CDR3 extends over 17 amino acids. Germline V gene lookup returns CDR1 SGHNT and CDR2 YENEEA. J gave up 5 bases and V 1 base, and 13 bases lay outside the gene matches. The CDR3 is CASSLGVLAGEIETQYI. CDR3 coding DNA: TGTGCCAGCAGCTTAGGGGTGCTGGCGGGAGAGATTGAGACCCAGTACATC.

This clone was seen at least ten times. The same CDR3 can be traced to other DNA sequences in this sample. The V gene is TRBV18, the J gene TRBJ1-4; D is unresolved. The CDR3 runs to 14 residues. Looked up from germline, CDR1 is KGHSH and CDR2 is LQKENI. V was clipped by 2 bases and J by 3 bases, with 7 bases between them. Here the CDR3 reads CASSPGSANEKLFF. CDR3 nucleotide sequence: TGTGCCAGCTCACCAGGGTCGGCTAATGAAAAACTGTTTTTT.

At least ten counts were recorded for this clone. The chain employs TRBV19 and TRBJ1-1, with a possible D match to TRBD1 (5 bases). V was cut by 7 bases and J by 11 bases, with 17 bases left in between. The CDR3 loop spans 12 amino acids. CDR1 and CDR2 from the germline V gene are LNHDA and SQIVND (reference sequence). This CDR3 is CASTSSGRAAFF. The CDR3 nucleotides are TGTGCCAGTACCTCGAGCGGCAGGGCTGCTTTCTTT.

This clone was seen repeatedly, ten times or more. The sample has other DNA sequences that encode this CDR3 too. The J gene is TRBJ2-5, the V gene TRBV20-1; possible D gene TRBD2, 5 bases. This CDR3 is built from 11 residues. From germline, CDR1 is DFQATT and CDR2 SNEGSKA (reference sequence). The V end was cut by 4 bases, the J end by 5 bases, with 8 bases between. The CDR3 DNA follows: TGCAGTGCTATTGGCGGGGAGACCCAGTACTTC. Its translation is CSAIGGETQYF.

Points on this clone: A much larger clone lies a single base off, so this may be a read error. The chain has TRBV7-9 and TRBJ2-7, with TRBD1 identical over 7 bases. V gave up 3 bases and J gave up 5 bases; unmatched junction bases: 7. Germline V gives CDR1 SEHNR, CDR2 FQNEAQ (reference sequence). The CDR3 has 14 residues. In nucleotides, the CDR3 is TGTGCCAGCAGCTTCGGGACAGAGTCCCACGAGCAGTACTTC. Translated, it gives CASSFGTESHEQYF.

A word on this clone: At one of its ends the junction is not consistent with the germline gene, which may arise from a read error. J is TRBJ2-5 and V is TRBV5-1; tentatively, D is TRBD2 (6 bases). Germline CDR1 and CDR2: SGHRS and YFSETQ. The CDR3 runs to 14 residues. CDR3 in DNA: TGCGCCATCAGCGCCCGGGTGGGGGGAGAGACTCATTACTTC. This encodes CAISARVGGETHYF.